This T cell receptor delta chain was sequenced for a study of gamma-delta chains in newborns, infants, children. Study summary: Polyclonal expansion of innate γδ T cells after birth follows microbial exposure.

TCRdb reanalyzed the reads using CATT. The table lists roughly 2,700 delta-chain clones, about half of them singletons. The CDR3 spans 20 residues. J was trimmed by 5 bases and V by 4 bases; bases with no gene match: 19. Looked up from germline, CDR1 is TSWWSYY and CDR2 is QGS. This receptor was identified in a child who received the measles vaccine. This rearrangement joins TRDV1 to TRDJ1, with 13 bases fitting TRDD3. Material: blood, obtained at baseline. The CDR3 sequence: CALGGFPRPSTGGYADKLIF. Written as DNA, the CDR3 is TGTGCTCTTGGGGGATTTCCGCGTCCCTCTACTGGGGGATACGCGGATAAACTCATCTTT.